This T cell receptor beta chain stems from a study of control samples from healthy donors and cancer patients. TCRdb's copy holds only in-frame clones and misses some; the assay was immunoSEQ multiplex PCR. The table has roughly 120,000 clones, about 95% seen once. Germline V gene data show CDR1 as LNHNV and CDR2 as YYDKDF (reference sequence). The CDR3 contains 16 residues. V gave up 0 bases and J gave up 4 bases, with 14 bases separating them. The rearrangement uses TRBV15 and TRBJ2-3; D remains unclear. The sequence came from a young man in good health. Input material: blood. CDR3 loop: CATSRDLPSWADTQYF. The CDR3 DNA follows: TGTGCCACCAGCAGAGACCTCCCAAGTTGGGCAGATACGCAGTATTTT.